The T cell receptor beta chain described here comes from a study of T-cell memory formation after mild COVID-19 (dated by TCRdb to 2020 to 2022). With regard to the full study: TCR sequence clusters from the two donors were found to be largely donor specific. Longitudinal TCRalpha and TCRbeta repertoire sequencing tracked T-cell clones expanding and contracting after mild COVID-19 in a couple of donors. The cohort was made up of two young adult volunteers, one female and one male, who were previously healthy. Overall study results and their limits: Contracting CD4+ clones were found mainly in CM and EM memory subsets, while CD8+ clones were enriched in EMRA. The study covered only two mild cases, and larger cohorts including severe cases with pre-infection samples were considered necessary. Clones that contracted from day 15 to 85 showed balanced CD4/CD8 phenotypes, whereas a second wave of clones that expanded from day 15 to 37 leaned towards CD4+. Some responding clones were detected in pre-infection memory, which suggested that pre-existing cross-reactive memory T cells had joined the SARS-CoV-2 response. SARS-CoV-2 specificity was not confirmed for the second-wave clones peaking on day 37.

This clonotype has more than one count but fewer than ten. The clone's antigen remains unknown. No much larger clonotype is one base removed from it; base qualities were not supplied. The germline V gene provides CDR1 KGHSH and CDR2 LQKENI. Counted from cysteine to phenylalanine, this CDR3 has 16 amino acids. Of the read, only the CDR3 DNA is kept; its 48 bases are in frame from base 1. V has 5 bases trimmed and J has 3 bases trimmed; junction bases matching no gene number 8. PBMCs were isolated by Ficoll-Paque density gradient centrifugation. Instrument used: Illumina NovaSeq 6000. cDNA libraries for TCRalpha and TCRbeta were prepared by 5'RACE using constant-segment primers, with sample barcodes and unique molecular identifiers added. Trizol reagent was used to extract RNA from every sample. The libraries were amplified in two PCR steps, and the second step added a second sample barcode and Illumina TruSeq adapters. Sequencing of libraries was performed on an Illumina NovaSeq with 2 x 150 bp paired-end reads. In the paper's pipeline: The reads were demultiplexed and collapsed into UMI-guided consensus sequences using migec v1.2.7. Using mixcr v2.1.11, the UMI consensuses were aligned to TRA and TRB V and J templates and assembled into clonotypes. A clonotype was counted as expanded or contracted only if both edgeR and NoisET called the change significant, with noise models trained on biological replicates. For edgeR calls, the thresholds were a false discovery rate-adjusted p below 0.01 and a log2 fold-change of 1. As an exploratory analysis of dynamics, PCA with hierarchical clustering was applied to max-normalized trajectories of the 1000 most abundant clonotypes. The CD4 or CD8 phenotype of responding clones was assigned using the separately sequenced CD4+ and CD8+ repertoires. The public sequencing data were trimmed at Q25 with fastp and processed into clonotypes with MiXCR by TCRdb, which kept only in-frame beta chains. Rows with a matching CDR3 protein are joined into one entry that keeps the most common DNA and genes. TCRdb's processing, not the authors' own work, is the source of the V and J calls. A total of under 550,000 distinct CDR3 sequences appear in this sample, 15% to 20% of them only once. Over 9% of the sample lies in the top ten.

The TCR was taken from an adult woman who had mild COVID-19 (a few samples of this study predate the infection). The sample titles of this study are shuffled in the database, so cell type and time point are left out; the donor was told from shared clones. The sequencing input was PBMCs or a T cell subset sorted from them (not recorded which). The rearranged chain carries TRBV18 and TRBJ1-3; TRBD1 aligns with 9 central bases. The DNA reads TGTGCCAGCTCATTCGGACAGGGGTCCGGTGGAAACACCATATATTTT. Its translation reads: CASSFGQGSGGNTIYF.